What follows is one TCR beta chain and its context. The data were taken from a study of blood T cell repertoires in COVID-19. Two negative PCRs, clearance, or symptom resolution characterized the recovered Cohort 3 donors. Per the authors' pipeline: Amplifying reference gene primers gave estimates of nucleated cell counts. The protocol was immunoSEQ multiplex PCR, while the TCRdb copy is restricted to in-frame clones and leaves out a portion. D and trimming were read from the DNA, whereas the V and J calls and clone size are those reported in that table. The sample has nearly 350,000 clones; roughly nine tenths are singletons. The CDR3 sequence is 14 residues long. Germline V gene lookup returns CDR1 MNHNY and CDR2 SVGAGI (reference sequence). Trimming took 6 bases from V and 1 from J; bases not matched to a gene: 6.

This TCR was recovered from a young woman who had recovered from COVID-19. This chain uses TRBV6-6 with TRBJ2-7; TRBD1 aligns across 7 bases. The sample taken for sequencing was PBMCs or T cells enriched from blood (not recorded which). DNA of the CDR3: TGTGCCAGCAGGGGACCGGGACAGTCCTACGAGCAGTACTTC. Its translation: CASRGPGQSYEQYF.